A single sample is the source of the 24 T cell receptor beta chains below, sequenced in a study of control samples from healthy donors and cancer patients. Data came from immunoSEQ multiplex PCR; TCRdb stores just in-frame clones and leaves some out. The table includes approximately 84,000 clones, around 82% detected once. Sequenced material: blood. The receptors derive from a woman aged 55-70 years in good health.

The chain recombines TRBV3-1 (or the pseudogene TRBV3-2) with TRBJ2-5; 7 nucleotides align to TRBD2. This CDR3 comprises 13 residues. V was pared by 1 base and J by 4 bases, with 0 bases of the junction left unmatched. Germline lookup yields CDR1 LGHDT and CDR2 YNNKEL (reference sequence). The chain's CDR3 is CASSQAGGETQYF. In DNA form, the CDR3 reads TGTGCCAGCAGCCAAGCGGGGGGAGAGACCCAGTACTTC.

The V call is TRBV6-5, the J call TRBJ2-5, with TRBD2 matching 10 bases. This CDR3 is 15 amino acids long. The germline V gene has CDR1 MNHEY and CDR2 SVGAGI. J gave up 4 bases and V 4 bases, and 6 bases lay outside the gene matches. For the CDR3, the DNA is TGTGCCAGCAGTTTACTAGCGGGGAGGCGAGAGACCCAGTACTTC. Translation gives CASSLLAGRRETQYF.

J is TRBJ2-1 and V is TRBV2; 7 bases are a match to TRBD1. The CDR3 runs to 14 residues. With V trimmed by 7 bases and J by 0 bases, 3 bases remained unmatched. Germline lookup yields CDR1 SNHLY and CDR2 FYNNEI. CDR3 loop: CASKGGLSYNEQFF. The CDR3 nucleotides are TGTGCCAGCAAAGGGGGCCTCTCCTACAATGAGCAGTTCTTC.

The V call is TRBV5-1, the J call TRBJ2-5, with D maybe TRBD2 (5 bases). The V end lost 0 bases, the J end lost 2 bases, and 14 bases lay between the germline ends. Germline lookup yields CDR1 SGHRS and CDR2 YFSETQ. CDR3 length: 16 residues. The CDR3 loop is CASSLAASYEQETQYF. The CDR3 coding sequence is TGCGCCAGCAGCTTGGCGGCTAGCTACGAACAAGAGACCCAGTACTTC.

V usage is TRBV6-5 and J usage is TRBJ1-5; no clear D gene. With 2 bases removed from V and 2 bases from J, the gap between germline ends came to 4 bases. This CDR3 spans 13 amino acids. The germline gives CDR1 MNHEY, CDR2 SVGAGI. In DNA form, the CDR3 reads TGTGCCAGCAGTTACGGCGGCAATCAGCCCCAGCATTTT. It codes for CASSYGGNQPQHF.

A single count supports this clone. The genes are TRBV29-1 and TRBJ2-1; D is perhaps TRBD1 (5 bases). V was clipped by 6 bases and J by 0 bases, with 9 bases between them. In germline, CDR1 is SQVTM, CDR2 ANQGSEA. The CDR3 sequence is 13 residues long. The CDR3 DNA is TGCAGCGTCTCAGGGTTCTCCTACAATGAGCAGTTCTTC. This translates into CSVSGFSYNEQFF.

V gene TRBV2 combines with J gene TRBJ2-1; D may be TRBD2 (5 bases). CDR3 length equals 11 residues. CDR1 and CDR2 (germline): SNHLY, FYNNEI. With 6 bases removed from V and 7 bases from J, the gap between germline ends came to 7 bases. The CDR3 DNA reads as TGTGCCAGCAGGGAGGAGAATGAGCAGTTCTTC. Translated: CASREENEQFF. The whole variable domain, remainder taken from reference TRBV2 and TRBJ2-1, is EPEVTQTPSHQVTQMGQEVILRCVPISNHLYFYWYRQILGQKVEFLVSFYNNEISEKSEIFDDQFSVERPDGSNFTLKIRSTKLEDSAMYFCASREENEQFFGPGTRLTVL.

In its sample, this clone was seen a few times. CDR3 nucleotide sequence: TGTGCCAGCAGCCCACAGGGGACTATAGACGAGCAGTACTTC. It specifies CASSPQGTIDEQYF. The gene calls are TRBV7-8 and TRBJ2-7; the D gene could be TRBD1 or TRBD2 (7 bases each). Deletions cut 5 bases from V and 5 bases from J, with 16 bases between. The CDR3 contains 14 residues. Germline V gives CDR1 SGHVS, CDR2 FQNEAQ.

The gene calls are TRBV3-1 (or the pseudogene TRBV3-2) and TRBJ2-7; D is ambiguous. The germline V gene has CDR1 LGHDT and CDR2 YNNKEL (reference sequence). Trimming removed 4 bases at V and 6 bases at J, with 10 bases between. This CDR3 spans 12 amino acids. The CDR3 coding sequence is TGTGCCAGCAGCCCGGGTAGCAGCGAGCAGTACTTC. Translated, it gives CASSPGSSEQYF.

The rearrangement joins TRBV7-9 to TRBJ1-2; D not certain. Trimming pared 0 bases from V and 4 bases from J, leaving 12 bases between. The CDR3 extends over 15 amino acids. Germline V gives CDR1 SEHNR, CDR2 FQNEAQ (reference sequence). The CDR3 protein is CASSLAAGLPYGYTF. CDR3 nucleotides: TGTGCCAGCAGCTTAGCGGCAGGCCTACCCTATGGCTACACCTTC.

This clone was seen a single time. V and J are TRBV10-3 and TRBJ2-3, with D perhaps being TRBD1 or TRBD2 (5 bases each). Germline V lookup: CDR1 ENHRY, CDR2 SYGVKD. CDR3 length equals 14 residues. Trimming removed 3 bases from V and 6 bases from J, with 13 bases in between. DNA of the CDR3: TGTGCCATCAGTGAAGGGAGAGGGGACGATACGCAGTATTTT. Encoded protein: CAISEGRGDDTQYF.

The chain combines TRBV28 with TRBJ2-6; 9 positions agree with TRBD1. The germline gives CDR1 MDHEN, CDR2 SYDVKM. The J segment lost 2 bases and the V segment lost 5 bases, leaving 7 bases of the junction unmatched. The CDR3 runs to 17 residues. The CDR3 protein is CASSTGGVITGANVLTF. For the CDR3, the DNA is TGTGCCAGCAGTACAGGGGGCGTGATTACTGGGGCCAACGTCCTGACTTTC. The full variable domain, in which reference TRBV28 and TRBJ2-6 provide the parts outside the CDR3, is DVKVTQSSRYLVKRTGEKVFLECVQDMDHENMFWYRQDPGLGLRLIYFSYDVKMKEKGDIPEGYSVSREKKERFSLILESASTNQTSMYLCASSTGGVITGANVLTFGAGSRLTVL.

The chain joins TRBV6-5 to TRBJ2-7; tentatively, D is TRBD1 (6 bases). The CDR3 is made up of 11 amino acids. CDR1 is MNHEY, CDR2 SVGAGI, per germline. Trimming removed 5 bases from V and 6 bases from J, with 8 bases in between. The CDR3 loop is CASSRGSEQYF. Written as DNA, the CDR3 is TGTGCCAGCAGTAGGGGGAGCGAGCAGTACTTC.

The chain employs TRBV28 and TRBJ1-3; D uncertain. The germline V gene encodes CDR1 MDHEN and CDR2 SYDVKM. V lost 3 bases and J lost 3, with 6 bases in between. The CDR3 has 13 amino acids. The CDR3 here is CASSFVDGNTIYF. The CDR3 nucleotides are TGTGCCAGCAGTTTTGTAGATGGAAACACCATATATTTT.

This chain joins TRBV18 and TRBJ2-7; 9 bases line up with TRBD1. V gave up 3 bases and J gave up 3 bases; unmatched junction bases: 9. Germline V gives CDR1 KGHSH, CDR2 LQKENI. CDR3 size: 16 residues. The CDR3 protein is CASSPLRTGANYEQYF. In DNA form, the CDR3 reads TGTGCCAGCTCACCCTTACGGACAGGGGCCAACTACGAGCAGTACTTC.

The J gene is TRBJ2-7, the V gene TRBV5-6; D is unclear. CDR1 and CDR2 from the germline V gene are SGHDT and YYEEEE. CDR3 length: 17 residues. Trimming cost V 1 base and J 2 bases, with 19 bases left between them. The CDR3 DNA follows: TGTGCCAGCAGCTTGCGGTTATTTGGGCGTACAGCCTACGAGCAGTACTTC. Translated: CASSLRLFGRTAYEQYF.

The chain links TRBV5-6 to TRBJ1-2, with D perhaps TRBD1 (5 bases). The germline gives CDR1 SGHDT, CDR2 YYEEEE. The ends were cut back, 2 bases at V and 3 bases at J, with 11 bases in the middle. The CDR3 runs to 14 residues. DNA for the CDR3: TGTGCCAGCAGCTTCAGGGTCGGAGACTATGGCTACACCTTC. Its translation: CASSFRVGDYGYTF.

The chain uses TRBV6-1 and TRBJ1-5; 7 bases are shared with TRBD1. With 3 bases clipped from V and 6 bases from J, the junction kept 11 bases outside the gene matches. The germline V gene encodes CDR1 MNHNS and CDR2 SASEGT. The CDR3 spans 16 residues. CDR3 DNA: TGTGCCAGCAGTGATCCCCAGGGGGGGATGAGTCAGCCCCAGCATTTT. Translated: CASSDPQGGMSQPQHF.

The J gene is TRBJ2-5, the V gene TRBV12-3 or TRBV12-4; the D is unclear. The CDR3 has 12 residues. V was cut by 2 bases and J by 6 bases, with 7 bases left in between. The CDR3 loop is CASSLMDKTQYF. CDR3 nucleotide sequence: TGTGCCAGCAGTTTAATGGATAAGACCCAGTACTTC.

The CDR3 region has the DNA TGCGCCAGCGTCCCGTGGGCAGGCGGTAGGGAGACCCAGTACTTC. This sequence encodes CASVPWAGGRETQYF. J is TRBJ2-5 and V is TRBV5-1, with D unresolved. This CDR3 contains 15 residues. The V gene lost 7 bases and the J gene lost 5 bases, with 21 bases spanning the gap. CDR1 is SGHRS and CDR2 is YFSETQ in the germline V gene.

The chain has TRBV4-3 and TRBJ2-5; D is perhaps TRBD2 (6 bases). Per germline, CDR1 LGHNA and CDR2 YSLEER. Trimming left V 0 bases short and J 5 bases short, with 13 bases between. This CDR3 region has 15 residues. In nucleotides, the CDR3 is TGCGCCAGCAGCCAAGATCCTCAGGGACTGGAGACCCAGTACTTC. Amino acid sequence: CASSQDPQGLETQYF.

V is TRBV19 and J is TRBJ1-5; D gene uncertain. Trimming cost V 9 bases and J 0 bases, with 12 bases left between them. The V gene's germline CDR1 is LNHDA and CDR2 SQIVND (reference sequence). This CDR3 spans 14 amino acids. CDR3 protein: CASHTRGSNQPQHF. CDR3 nucleotides: TGTGCCAGCCACACACGGGGTAGCAATCAGCCCCAGCATTTT.

V and J are TRBV4-3 and TRBJ1-2; D may be TRBD1 (6 bases). The CDR3 covers 15 residues. Germline V gene sequence: CDR1 LGHNA, CDR2 YSLEER. The ends were cut back, 4 bases at V and 4 bases at J, with 16 bases in the middle. The CDR3: CASSPLEGGGYGYTF. The CDR3 DNA reads as TGCGCCAGCAGCCCCCTTGAGGGGGGCGGCTATGGCTACACCTTC.

This clone was seen once. The chain uses TRBV5-1 and TRBJ2-2, with 10 bases matching TRBD2. The trim removed 0 bases at V and 4 bases at J, leaving 3 bases unmatched. Germline loops: CDR1 SGHRS, CDR2 YFSETQ. The CDR3 extends over 16 amino acids. The CDR3 spells CASSLEPSGGTGELFF. The CDR3 nucleotides read TGCGCCAGCAGCTTGGAGCCTAGCGGGGGCACCGGGGAGCTGTTTTTT.